This T cell receptor (beta chain) was observed in a study of blood T cell repertoires in COVID-19. Study context: The study drew acute and convalescent COVID-19 samples from the United States, Italy and Spain. The cDNA or gDNA used as material had been derived from T cells, B-cell-depleted T cells, or PBMCs.

Repertoires were generated with immunoSEQ multiplex PCR, while TCRdb's copy carries only in-frame clones and drops some. Among some 270,000 clones, 70% to 90% were seen once, and the ten largest hold roughly 4%. This CDR3 spans 10 amino acids. Germline V lookup: CDR1 SQVTM, CDR2 ANQGSEA. Trimming removed 5 bases at V and 13 bases at J, with 9 bases between. Cohort placement rested on clinical history that participants reported themselves. Recovered participants had two consecutive negative NP/OP PCR tests, healthcare professional clearance, or symptom resolution. The chain has TRBV29-1 and TRBJ2-6, with no clear D. The sample taken for sequencing was PBMCs or T cells enriched from blood (not recorded which). This clonotype was obtained from a woman aged 25 to 39 who had recovered from COVID-19. The CDR3, as DNA: TGCAGCGTTCCGAGCAGGGTCCTGACTTTC. This gives the protein CSVPSRVLTF.